The sequence of this TCR beta chain was determined in a study of blood T cell repertoires in COVID-19. About the study: There were acute and convalescent COVID-19 samples, and they came from the United States, Italy and Spain. PBMCs, B-cell-depleted T cells, or T cells were the source of the cDNA or gDNA that made up the material.

In the original processing: Using reference gene primer amplification, nucleated cell counts were estimated. The table came from immunoSEQ multiplex PCR; TCRdb's copy has only in-frame clones and leaves some out. The D gene and trimming were derived from the DNA, and the V and J assignments and clone size from that table. The profile covers approximately 210,000 clones, with 82% appearing a single time and 3.6% taken by the ten largest. CDR1 SGHDT and CDR2 YYEEEE come from the germline V gene. The CDR3 extends over 15 amino acids. V was pared by 1 base and J by 1 base, with 8 bases between. The TCR originated in a woman older than 75 with acute or convalescent COVID-19. The sequenced material came from peripheral blood. The chain carries TRBV5-6 and TRBJ1-4; D unresolved. CDR3 sequence: CASSLRGRTNEKLFF. In DNA, the CDR3 is TGTGCCAGCAGCTTGAGAGGCAGAACTAATGAAAAACTGTTTTTT.